The rows below give T cell receptor beta chains drawn from one sample of a study of tumor-infiltrating lymphocytes in primary liver carcinoma. TCRdb reprocessed the multiplex PCR reads with MiXCR, giving one entry per CDR3 protein. Among around 120,000 distinct CDR3 sequences listed, around 60% were seen once. Material: liver tumor tissue from sampling region 1. These receptors were obtained from a woman aged 60-75 years with primary liver carcinoma and hepatitis B virus infection. Both conserved end residues are part of each CDR3. The order of the fields is D gene, V gene, clone size, J gene, CDR3 protein. The D gene is left open where the match is weak. Clone size is stated in some rows and not others, as once, few, many or a class when expanded.

-	TRBV11-2	-	TRBJ1-5	CASSVPMGGDQPHHF
-	TRBV29-1	many	TRBJ1-1	CSVAEARQNTEAFF
-	TRBV11-1	-	TRBJ2-1	CASSSPGDGEQFF
TRBD1	TRBV6-4	few	TRBJ1-2	CASRAGQGSTYGYTF
TRBD1	TRBV7-3	-	TRBJ2-3	CASSFPTGGGSTDTQYF
TRBD2	TRBV11-2	-	TRBJ2-3	CASSNRTSTDTQYF
TRBD1	TRBV6-5	many	TRBJ1-2	CASSSTGTGANYGYTF
-	TRBV7-8	few	TRBJ1-6	CASSFGEADSPLHF
TRBD1	TRBV2	few	TRBJ1-6	CARQTGGDSPLHF
-	TRBV11-3	-	TRBJ2-6	CASSLDSRAGVNVLAF